Sequencing of this T cell receptor (beta chain) was carried out in a study of beta chain features in type 1 diabetes. A word on this clone: Its specificity is not known.

The ends were cut back, 6 bases at V and 3 bases at J, with 17 bases in the middle. Germline CDR1 is PRHDT and CDR2 is FYEKMQ (reference sequence). The CDR3 contains 15 residues. Findings and caveats of the study: Moderately but significantly shorter TCRB CDR3s were found in Type 1 diabetes patients in all four CD4+ subsets. Possible PCR preference for shorter templates applied equally to patients and controls.

TCRB transcripts that were expressed got sequenced, as all of the isolated RNA had been reverse transcribed. Some clones are missing from TCRdb's copy, which holds only in-frame ones; the method was immunoSEQ multiplex PCR. Here the sample spans 600,000 to 700,000 clones, around 15% being singletons. The rearrangement uses TRBV13 and TRBJ1-2; D is uncertain. This receptor was taken from a man aged 18 to 30 with type 1 diabetes. The sample taken for sequencing was naive CD4+ T cells from blood. CDR3 amino acids: CASRIEGLSDYGYTF. In DNA, the CDR3 is TGTGCCAGCAGAATTGAAGGATTGTCTGACTATGGCTACACCTTC.